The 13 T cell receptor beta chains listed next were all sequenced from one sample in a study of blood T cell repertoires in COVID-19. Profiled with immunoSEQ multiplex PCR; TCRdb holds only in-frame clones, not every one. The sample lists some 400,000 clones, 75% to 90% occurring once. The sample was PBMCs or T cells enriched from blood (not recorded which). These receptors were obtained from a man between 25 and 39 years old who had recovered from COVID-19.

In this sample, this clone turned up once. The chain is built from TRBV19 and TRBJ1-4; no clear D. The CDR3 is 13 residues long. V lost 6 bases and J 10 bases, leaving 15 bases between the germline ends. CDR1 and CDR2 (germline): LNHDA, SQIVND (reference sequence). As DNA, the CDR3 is TGTGCCAGTAGCAAAGAATCGGGAGGAAAACTGTTTTTT. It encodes CASSKESGGKLFF. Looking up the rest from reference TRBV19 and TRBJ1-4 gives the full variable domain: DGGITQSPKYLFRKEGQNVTLSCEQNLNHDAMYWYRQDPGQGLRLIYYSQIVNDFQKGDIAEGYSVSREKKESFPLTVTSAQKNPTAFYLCASSKESGGKLFFGSGTQLSVL.

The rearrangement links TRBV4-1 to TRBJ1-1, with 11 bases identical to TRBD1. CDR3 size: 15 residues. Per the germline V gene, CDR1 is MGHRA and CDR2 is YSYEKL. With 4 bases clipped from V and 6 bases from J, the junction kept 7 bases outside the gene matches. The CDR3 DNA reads TGCGCCAGCAGCCGGGGGGACAGGGGGGTGGCTGAAGCTTTCTTT. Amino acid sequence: CASSRGDRGVAEAFF.

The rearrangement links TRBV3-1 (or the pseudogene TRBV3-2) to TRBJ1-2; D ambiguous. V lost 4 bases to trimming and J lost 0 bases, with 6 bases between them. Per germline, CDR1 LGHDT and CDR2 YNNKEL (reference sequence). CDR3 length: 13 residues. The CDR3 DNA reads TGTGCCAGCAGCCCGGCGGCTAACTATGGCTACACCTTC. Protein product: CASSPAANYGYTF.

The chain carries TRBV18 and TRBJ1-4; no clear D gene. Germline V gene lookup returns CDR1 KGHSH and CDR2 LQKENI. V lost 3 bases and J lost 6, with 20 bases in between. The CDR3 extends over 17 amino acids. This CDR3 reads CASSPTVVLAPYEKLFF. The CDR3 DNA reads TGTGCCAGCTCACCTACTGTAGTGCTTGCGCCTTATGAAAAACTGTTTTTT.

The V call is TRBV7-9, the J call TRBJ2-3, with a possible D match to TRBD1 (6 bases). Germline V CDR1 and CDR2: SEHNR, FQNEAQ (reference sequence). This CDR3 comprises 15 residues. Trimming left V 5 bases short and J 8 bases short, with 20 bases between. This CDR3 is CASSPGQPARGTQYF. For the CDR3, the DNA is TGTGCCAGCAGCCCCGGACAGCCAGCGCGTGGTACGCAGTATTTT.

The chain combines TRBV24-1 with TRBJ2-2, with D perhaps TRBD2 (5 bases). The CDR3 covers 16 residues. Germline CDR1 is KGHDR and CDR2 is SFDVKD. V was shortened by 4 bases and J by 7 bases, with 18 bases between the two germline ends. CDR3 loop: CATSDRRDYGGGELFF. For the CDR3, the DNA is TGTGCCACCAGTGACCGACGAGACTACGGCGGCGGGGAGCTGTTTTTT.

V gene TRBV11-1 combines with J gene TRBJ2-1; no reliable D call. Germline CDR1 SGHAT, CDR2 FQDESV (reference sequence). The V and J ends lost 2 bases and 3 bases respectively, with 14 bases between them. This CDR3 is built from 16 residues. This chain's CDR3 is CASSLKPELNYNEQFF. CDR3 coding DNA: TGTGCCAGCAGCTTAAAACCGGAGTTGAACTACAATGAGCAGTTCTTC.

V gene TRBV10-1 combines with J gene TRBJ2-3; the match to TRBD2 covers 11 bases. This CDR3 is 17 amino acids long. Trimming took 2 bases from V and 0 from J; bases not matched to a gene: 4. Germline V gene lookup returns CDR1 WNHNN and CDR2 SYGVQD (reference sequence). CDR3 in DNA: TGCGCCAGCAGTGAGACAATAGCGGGGGGGAGCACAGATACGCAGTATTTT. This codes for CASSETIAGGSTDTQYF.

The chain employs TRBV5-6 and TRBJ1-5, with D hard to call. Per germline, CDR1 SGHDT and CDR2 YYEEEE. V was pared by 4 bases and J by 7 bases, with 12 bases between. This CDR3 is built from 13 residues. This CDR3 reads CASSPPGGQPQHF. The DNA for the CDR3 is TGTGCCAGCAGCCCCCCGGGTGGGCAGCCCCAGCATTTT.

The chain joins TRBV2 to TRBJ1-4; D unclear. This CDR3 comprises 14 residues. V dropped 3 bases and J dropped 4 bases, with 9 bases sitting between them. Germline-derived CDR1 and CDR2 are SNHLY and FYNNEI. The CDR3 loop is CASSESLLNEKLFF. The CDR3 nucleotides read TGTGCCAGCAGTGAGAGCCTACTTAATGAAAAACTGTTTTTT.

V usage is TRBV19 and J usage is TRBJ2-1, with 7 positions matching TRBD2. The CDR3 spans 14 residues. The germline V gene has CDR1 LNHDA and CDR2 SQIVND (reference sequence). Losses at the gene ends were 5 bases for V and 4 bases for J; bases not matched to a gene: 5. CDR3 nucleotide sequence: TGTGCCAGTAGTTTGGGGACTACTTACAATGAGCAGTTCTTC. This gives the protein CASSLGTTYNEQFF.

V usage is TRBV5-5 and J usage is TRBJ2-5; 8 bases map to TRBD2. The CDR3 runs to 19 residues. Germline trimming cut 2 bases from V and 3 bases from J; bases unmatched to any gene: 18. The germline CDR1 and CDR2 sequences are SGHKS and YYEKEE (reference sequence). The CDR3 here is CASSLIKLAALPREETQYF. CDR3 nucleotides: TGTGCCAGCAGCTTAATTAAACTAGCGGCCCTCCCGAGGGAAGAGACCCAGTACTTC.

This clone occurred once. CDR3 region: CASSPYSGRDMYNEQFF. As DNA, the CDR3 is TGCGCCAGCAGCCCATATAGCGGGAGGGATATGTACAATGAGCAGTTCTTC. The chain has TRBV4-1 and TRBJ2-1; 11 nucleotides line up with TRBD2. V lost 4 bases, J lost 4 bases, and 9 bases stayed unmatched. The CDR3 contains 17 residues. CDR1 is MGHRA and CDR2 is YSYEKL in the germline V gene.